This is a list of T cell receptor beta chains from one sample in a study of blood T cell repertoires in COVID-19. Repertoires were generated with immunoSEQ multiplex PCR, while TCRdb's copy carries only in-frame clones and drops some. The sample consists of some 27,000 clones, around 90% of them appearing once. The material sequenced was peripheral blood. The receptors originated from a man aged 50-59 years with active COVID-19. Both conserved end residues are part of each CDR3. D genes are given only for firm matches. Size tells how often a clone was seen (once, few, many) or the class of an expanded clone, and some rows leave it out.

J gene: TRBJ2-3
V gene: TRBV5-1
clone size: NA
D gene: TRBD1
CDR3 protein: CASSPRRTGSTDTQYF
CDR3 DNA: TGCGCCAGCAGCCCCAGGCGGACAGGGTCCACAGATACGCAGTATTTT

J gene: TRBJ2-1
V gene: TRBV6-5
clone size: NA
D gene: TRBD2
CDR3 protein: CASSSIAGVINEQFF
CDR3 DNA: TGTGCCAGCAGTTCTATAGCGGGAGTCATAAATGAGCAGTTCTTC

J gene: TRBJ2-5
V gene: TRBV21-1
clone size: NA
D gene: NA
CDR3 protein: CASIQDKAVTLWGQGGETQYF
CDR3 DNA: TGTGCCAGCATCCAAGACAAAGCTGTAACATTGTGGGGACAGGGCGGGGAGACCCAGTACTTC

J gene: TRBJ2-1
V gene: TRBV5-4
clone size: NA
D gene: TRBD2
CDR3 protein: CASSSGGLAGANEQFF
CDR3 DNA: TGTGCCAGCAGCTCAGGGGGACTAGCGGGAGCCAATGAGCAGTTCTTC

J gene: TRBJ1-1
V gene: TRBV3-1/TRBV3-2
clone size: NA
D gene: TRBD1
CDR3 protein: CASSRGQGMVEAFF
CDR3 DNA: TGTGCCAGCAGCCGTGGACAGGGAATGGTTGAAGCTTTCTTT

J gene: TRBJ2-1
V gene: TRBV24-1
clone size: NA
D gene: TRBD2
CDR3 protein: CATSDSGTSRIDEQFF
CDR3 DNA: TGTGCCACCAGTGATTCGGGGACTAGTCGGATCGATGAGCAGTTCTTC

J gene: TRBJ2-5
V gene: TRBV7-3
clone size: NA
D gene: TRBD1
CDR3 protein: CASSLTGSETQYF
CDR3 DNA: TGTGCCAGCAGCCTGACAGGGAGCGAGACCCAGTACTTC

J gene: TRBJ2-1
V gene: TRBV24-1
clone size: NA
D gene: TRBD1
CDR3 protein: CATSESGTGNNEQFF
CDR3 DNA: TGTGCCACCAGTGAGTCCGGGACAGGTAACAATGAGCAGTTCTTC

J gene: TRBJ1-3
V gene: TRBV5-4
clone size: NA
D gene: TRBD1
CDR3 protein: CASTPGTGVGGNTIYF
CDR3 DNA: TGTGCCAGCACCCCGGGTACAGGGGTAGGAGGAAACACCATATATTTT

J gene: TRBJ1-3
V gene: TRBV7-2
clone size: NA
D gene: TRBD1
CDR3 protein: CASSPRTGTTTISGNTIYF
CDR3 DNA: TGTGCCAGCAGCCCGCGGACAGGGACTACCACTATCTCTGGAAACACCATATATTTT

J gene: TRBJ2-1
V gene: TRBV7-2
clone size: NA
D gene: TRBD2
CDR3 protein: CASSVLAGSNEQFF
CDR3 DNA: TGTGCCAGCAGCGTACTAGCGGGGAGCAATGAGCAGTTCTTC

J gene: TRBJ1-5
V gene: TRBV19
clone size: NA
D gene: NA
CDR3 protein: CASKPQERGSGQPQHF
CDR3 DNA: TGTGCCAGTAAACCACAGGAGAGGGGGTCAGGTCAGCCCCAGCATTTT

J gene: TRBJ1-5
V gene: TRBV11-2
clone size: few
D gene: NA
CDR3 protein: CASSSTGNNQPQHF
CDR3 DNA: TGTGCCAGCAGCTCGACAGGCAACAATCAGCCCCAGCATTTT

J gene: TRBJ2-2
V gene: TRBV28
clone size: NA
D gene: NA
CDR3 protein: CASSLMGSANTGELFF
CDR3 DNA: TGTGCCAGCAGTTTAATGGGGAGCGCGAACACCGGGGAGCTGTTTTTT

J gene: TRBJ1-2
V gene: TRBV6-5
clone size: NA
D gene: NA
CDR3 protein: CASTLARTNFDGYTF
CDR3 DNA: TGTGCCAGCACCTTGGCGCGGACAAATTTCGATGGCTACACCTTC

J gene: TRBJ1-5
V gene: TRBV19
clone size: NA
D gene: TRBD1
CDR3 protein: CASSIERRGSNQPQHF
CDR3 DNA: TGTGCCAGTAGTATAGAGCGCAGGGGGAGCAATCAGCCCCAGCATTTT

J gene: TRBJ1-3
V gene: TRBV7-2
clone size: NA
D gene: NA
CDR3 protein: CASSLASVSGNTIYF
CDR3 DNA: TGTGCCAGCAGCTTAGCGTCGGTCTCTGGAAACACCATATATTTT

J gene: TRBJ2-2
V gene: TRBV11-3
clone size: few
D gene: NA
CDR3 protein: CASSQAPDTGELFF
CDR3 DNA: TGTGCCAGCAGCCAAGCCCCCGACACCGGGGAGCTGTTTTTT

J gene: TRBJ1-1
V gene: TRBV6-5
clone size: NA
D gene: NA
CDR3 protein: CASSYSSGGLDTEAFF
CDR3 DNA: TGTGCCAGCAGTTACTCCAGTGGGGGGTTGGACACTGAAGCTTTCTTT

J gene: TRBJ2-2
V gene: TRBV27
clone size: NA
D gene: NA
CDR3 protein: CASSPWTINTGELFF
CDR3 DNA: TGTGCCAGCAGTCCCTGGACTATAAACACCGGGGAGCTGTTTTTT

J gene: TRBJ1-1
V gene: TRBV11-2
clone size: NA
D gene: NA
CDR3 protein: CASSLDEVEAFF
CDR3 DNA: TGTGCCAGCAGCTTAGATGAGGTTGAAGCTTTCTTT

J gene: TRBJ1-5
V gene: TRBV29-1
clone size: few
D gene: NA
CDR3 protein: CSVDLGAGGPQHF
CDR3 DNA: TGCAGCGTTGACCTCGGGGCGGGAGGGCCCCAGCATTTT

J gene: TRBJ1-2
V gene: TRBV4-3
clone size: NA
D gene: TRBD1
CDR3 protein: CASSQGETGVNYGYTF
CDR3 DNA: TGCGCCAGCAGCCAAGGAGAGACAGGGGTTAACTATGGCTACACCTTC

J gene: TRBJ1-2
V gene: TRBV24-1
clone size: NA
D gene: NA
CDR3 protein: CATNDPAAGYGYTF
CDR3 DNA: TGTGCCACCAACGACCCCGCGGCGGGCTATGGCTACACCTTC

J gene: TRBJ1-5
V gene: TRBV6-5
clone size: NA
D gene: NA
CDR3 protein: CASRGGRPQHF
CDR3 DNA: TGTGCCAGCAGGGGAGGTCGGCCCCAGCATTTT

J gene: TRBJ2-3
V gene: TRBV6-1
clone size: NA
D gene: TRBD2
CDR3 protein: CASLSGGATDTQYF
CDR3 DNA: TGTGCCAGCCTTAGCGGGGGGGCCACAGATACGCAGTATTTT

J gene: TRBJ2-7
V gene: TRBV6-5
clone size: NA
D gene: NA
CDR3 protein: CASSTSDRSEQYF
CDR3 DNA: TGTGCCAGCAGTACCTCCGACAGGTCCGAGCAGTACTTC

J gene: TRBJ1-1
V gene: TRBV4-3
clone size: NA
D gene: NA
CDR3 protein: CASSQDAGSDEAFF
CDR3 DNA: TGCGCCAGCAGCCAAGATGCGGGTTCGGACGAAGCTTTCTTT

J gene: TRBJ1-6
V gene: TRBV6-2/TRBV6-3
clone size: NA
D gene: TRBD1
CDR3 protein: CASSRPRTGWNSPLHF
CDR3 DNA: TGTGCCAGCAGTCGCCCCCGGACAGGGTGGAATTCACCCCTCCACTTT

J gene: TRBJ2-1
V gene: TRBV6-2/TRBV6-3
clone size: NA
D gene: TRBD1
CDR3 protein: CASSSRTGPNYNEQFF
CDR3 DNA: TGTGCCAGCAGTTCCCGGACAGGGCCCAACTACAATGAGCAGTTCTTC

J gene: TRBJ1-1
V gene: TRBV6-5
clone size: NA
D gene: NA
CDR3 protein: CASSPAGGNTEAFF
CDR3 DNA: TGTGCCAGCAGTCCAGCGGGGGGGAACACTGAAGCTTTCTTT

J gene: TRBJ2-1
V gene: TRBV5-1
clone size: NA
D gene: TRBD2
CDR3 protein: CASSSGLTGNNEQFF
CDR3 DNA: TGCGCCAGCAGCTCGGGACTAACGGGGAACAATGAGCAGTTCTTC

J gene: TRBJ2-2
V gene: TRBV19
clone size: NA
D gene: TRBD1
CDR3 protein: CASLDRDAGTGELFF
CDR3 DNA: TGTGCCAGTCTTGACAGGGACGCCGGCACCGGGGAGCTGTTTTTT

J gene: TRBJ1-2
V gene: TRBV28
clone size: NA
D gene: NA
CDR3 protein: CASSRAPNGYTF
CDR3 DNA: TGTGCCAGCAGCCGCGCTCCAAATGGCTACACCTTC

J gene: TRBJ1-2
V gene: TRBV9
clone size: NA
D gene: NA
CDR3 protein: CARGGGVYGYTF
CDR3 DNA: TGTGCCCGCGGGGGGGGAGTCTATGGCTACACCTTC

J gene: TRBJ2-5
V gene: TRBV11-3
clone size: NA
D gene: TRBD1
CDR3 protein: CASSTRTGVGETQYF
CDR3 DNA: TGTGCCAGCAGCACAAGGACAGGCGTAGGGGAGACCCAGTACTTC

J gene: TRBJ2-5
V gene: TRBV5-4
clone size: NA
D gene: NA
CDR3 protein: CASSFGRDQETQYF
CDR3 DNA: TGTGCCAGCAGCTTCGGCAGGGATCAAGAGACCCAGTACTTC